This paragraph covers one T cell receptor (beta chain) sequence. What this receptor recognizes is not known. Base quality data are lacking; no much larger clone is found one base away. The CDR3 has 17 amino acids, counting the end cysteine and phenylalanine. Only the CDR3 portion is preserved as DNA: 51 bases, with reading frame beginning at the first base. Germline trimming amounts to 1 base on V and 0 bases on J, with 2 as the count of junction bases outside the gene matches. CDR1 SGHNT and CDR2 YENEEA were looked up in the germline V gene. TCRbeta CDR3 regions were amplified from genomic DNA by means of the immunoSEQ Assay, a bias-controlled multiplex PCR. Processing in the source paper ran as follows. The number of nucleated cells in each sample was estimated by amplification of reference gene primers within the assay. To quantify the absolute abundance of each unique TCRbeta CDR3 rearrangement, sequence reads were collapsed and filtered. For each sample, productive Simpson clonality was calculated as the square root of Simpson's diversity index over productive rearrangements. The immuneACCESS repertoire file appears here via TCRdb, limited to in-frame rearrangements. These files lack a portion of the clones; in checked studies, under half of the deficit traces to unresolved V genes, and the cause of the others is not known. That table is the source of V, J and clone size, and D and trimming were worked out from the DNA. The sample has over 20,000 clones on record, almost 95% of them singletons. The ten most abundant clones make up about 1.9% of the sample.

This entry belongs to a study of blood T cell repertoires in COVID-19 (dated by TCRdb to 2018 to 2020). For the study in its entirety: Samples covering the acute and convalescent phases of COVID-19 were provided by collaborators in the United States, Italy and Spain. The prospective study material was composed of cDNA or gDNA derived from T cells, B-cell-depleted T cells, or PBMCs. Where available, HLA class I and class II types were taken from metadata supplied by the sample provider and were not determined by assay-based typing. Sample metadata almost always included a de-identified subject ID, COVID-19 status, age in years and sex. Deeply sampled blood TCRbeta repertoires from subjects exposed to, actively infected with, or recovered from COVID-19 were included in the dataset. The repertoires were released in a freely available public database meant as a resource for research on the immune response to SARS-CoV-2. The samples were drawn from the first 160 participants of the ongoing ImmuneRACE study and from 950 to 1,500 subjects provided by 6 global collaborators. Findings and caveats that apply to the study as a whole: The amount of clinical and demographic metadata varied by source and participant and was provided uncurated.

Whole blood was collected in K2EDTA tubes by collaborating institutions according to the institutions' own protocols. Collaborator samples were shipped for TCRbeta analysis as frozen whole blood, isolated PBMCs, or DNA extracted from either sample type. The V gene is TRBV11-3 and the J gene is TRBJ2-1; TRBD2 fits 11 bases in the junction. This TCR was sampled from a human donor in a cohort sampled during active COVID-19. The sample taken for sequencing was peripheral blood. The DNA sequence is TGTGCCAGCAGCTTAGGGGGACTAGCGGTCTCCTACAATGAGCAGTTCTTC. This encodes CASSLGGLAVSYNEQFF.